This TCR beta chain is drawn from a study of blood T cell repertoires in COVID-19. Study-wide context: The study drew acute and convalescent COVID-19 samples from the United States, Italy and Spain. Sources were T cells, B-cell-depleted T cells, or PBMCs; the material itself was cDNA or gDNA.

Per the germline V gene, CDR1 is MDHEN and CDR2 is SYDVKM. There are 14 residues in the CDR3. Trimming cost V 9 bases and J 3 bases; bases outside gene matches: 10. Original analysis: Reference gene primer amplification gave estimated nucleated cell counts. Clones were sequenced by immunoSEQ multiplex PCR, and TCRdb holds only the in-frame ones, with some missing. From that table come the V and J calls and clone size; the DNA was used to work out D and trimming. The table lists some 320,000 clones, about nine tenths of them singletons. Specimen: peripheral blood. The chain couples TRBV28 to TRBJ1-1, with 7 bases lining up with TRBD1. This TCR came from a young woman who had recovered from COVID-19. The chain's CDR3 is CASRAGQVDTEAFF. In nucleotides, the CDR3 is TGTGCCAGTCGAGCTGGACAGGTCGACACTGAAGCTTTCTTT.